This T cell receptor (beta chain) comes out of a study of response to subunit inactivated influenza vaccine. Comment on this clonotype: The antigen is unknown.

MiXCR, run by TCRdb on the RT-PCR reads, gives a single entry per CDR3 protein. The sample yields about 650,000 distinct CDR3 sequences, roughly 14% seen once. Study-level findings and limits: Authors suggested few new T cells are recruited by each seasonal influenza vaccination.

CDR1 and CDR2 (germline): SGHTA, FQGNSA. Deletions cut 2 bases from V and 7 bases from J, with 4 bases between. The CDR3 has 11 residues. The sequenced sample was PBMCs from blood, obtained 11 to 12 days after vaccination. This sequence was found in a man between 45 and 60 years old who received an inactivated influenza vaccine. The chain recombines TRBV7-2 with TRBJ2-3; D unresolved. The CDR3 spells CASSLRHTQYF. DNA for the CDR3: TGTGCCAGCAGCTTACGGCATACGCAGTATTTT.